The 8 T cell receptor beta chains below were found in one sample sequenced in a study of blood T cell repertoires in COVID-19. Only in-frame clones appear in the TCRdb table, and some are missing; sequencing was by immunoSEQ multiplex PCR. The table records some 150,000 clones, 85% of them present only once. Sequencing was carried out using peripheral blood. Every receptor here comes from a human donor with acute or convalescent COVID-19. The donor label of this sample is uncertain.

This chain connects TRBV5-1 to TRBJ1-1; no reliable D call. Trimming removed 0 bases at V and 3 bases at J, with 6 bases between. Germline lookup yields CDR1 SGHRS and CDR2 YFSETQ. This CDR3 is built from 13 residues. The CDR3 loop reads CASSLAGDTEAFF. The CDR3 DNA is TGCGCCAGCAGCTTGGCCGGGGACACTGAAGCTTTCTTT. The entire variable domain, with the rest obtained from reference TRBV5-1 and TRBJ1-1, is as follows: KAGVTQTPRYLIKTRGQQVTLSCSPISGHRSVSWYQQTPGQGLQFLFEYFSETQRNKGNFPGRFSGRQFSNSRSEMNVSTLELGDSALYLCASSLAGDTEAFFGQGTRLTVV.

This clone was recorded only once. The rearrangement uses TRBV5-1 and TRBJ2-7, with TRBD1 as a possible D gene (5 bases). The CDR3 loop spans 15 amino acids. V lost 4 bases, J lost 5 bases, and 19 bases lay in between. Germline lookup yields CDR1 SGHRS and CDR2 YFSETQ. DNA of the CDR3: TGCGCCAGCAGCCCAGGGTCGGGTGGACGGCACGAGCAGTACTTC. Amino acid sequence: CASSPGSGGRHEQYF. The variable domain in full, completed from reference TRBV5-1 and TRBJ2-7, reads KAGVTQTPRYLIKTRGQQVTLSCSPISGHRSVSWYQQTPGQGLQFLFEYFSETQRNKGNFPGRFSGRQFSNSRSEMNVSTLELGDSALYLCASSPGSGGRHEQYFGPGTRLTVT.

The rearrangement links TRBV6-4 to TRBJ1-1, with 8 bases that match TRBD1. Losses at the gene ends were 6 bases for V and 4 bases for J; bases not matched to a gene: 7. CDR1 is MRHNA, CDR2 SNTAGT, per germline. The CDR3 runs 14 residues. CDR3 sequence reads: CASRTGTGTTEAFF. As DNA, the CDR3 is TGTGCCAGCAGAACCGGGACAGGAACCACTGAAGCTTTCTTT.

CDR3 DNA: TGTGCCACCAGGGCGACAGGGGCAGGGGGTCAGCCCCAGCATTTT. It is translated as CATRATGAGGQPQHF. V is TRBV2 and J is TRBJ1-5, with TRBD1 matching over 8 bases. The germline V gene has CDR1 SNHLY and CDR2 FYNNEI. The CDR3 totals 15 residues. V trimming: 10 bases; J trimming: 6 bases; junction bases outside the gene matches: 14.

This chain connects TRBV19 to TRBJ1-3, with 10 positions matching TRBD1. Germline CDR1 is LNHDA and CDR2 is SQIVND (reference sequence). Trimming at V came to 4 bases and at J to 0 bases, leaving 3 bases not matched to a gene. This CDR3 has 16 amino acids. CDR3 amino acids: CASSTWTGGSGNTIYF. The CDR3 nucleotides are TGTGCCAGTAGTACCTGGACAGGGGGCTCTGGAAACACCATATATTTT.

The rearrangement joins TRBV27 to TRBJ1-6; no reliable D call. Germline V lookup: CDR1 MNHEY, CDR2 SMNVEV (reference sequence). The CDR3 totals 14 residues. Trimming took 1 base from V and 6 from J, leaving 7 bases between them. In DNA form, the CDR3 reads TGTGCCAGCAGTTTATTGCGTCTTAATTCACCCCTCCACTTT. Its protein is CASSLLRLNSPLHF.

As DNA, the CDR3 is TGTGCCAGCACCCCGGGAGAGGGTACGCAGTATTTT. Translating it yields CASTPGEGTQYF. The genes are TRBV6-5 and TRBJ2-3, with D perhaps TRBD2 (6 bases). Germline assignment: CDR1 MNHEY and CDR2 SVGAGI. CDR3 length: 12 amino acids. V lost 7 bases, J lost 8 bases, and 13 bases lay in between.

The V gene is TRBV28, the J gene TRBJ1-5; maybe TRBD1 (6 bases). The germline V gene has CDR1 MDHEN and CDR2 SYDVKM. This CDR3 is 19 amino acids long. The V gene lost 3 bases and the J gene lost 0 bases, with 21 bases spanning the gap. The CDR3 DNA reads TGTGCCAGCAGTTTCATCAGGGGTAGGGGGACTAATAGCAATCAGCCCCAGCATTTT. As protein: CASSFIRGRGTNSNQPQHF.